This T cell receptor (beta chain) was sequenced for a study of shared T cell receptors in the human thymus. Some clones are missing from TCRdb's copy, which holds only in-frame ones; the method was immunoSEQ multiplex PCR. Of 500,000 to 550,000 clones listed, more than 75% were seen once; the top ten hold about 0.014%. The germline V gene encodes CDR1 SGHNT and CDR2 YYREEE (reference sequence). CDR3 length: 16 amino acids. The ends lost 4 bases at V and 2 bases at J; junction bases unmatched: 8. This same sample was also taken into another study, of human thymus T cells. According to that study: The donor group consisted of healthy Finnish infants who were having corrective surgery for congenital heart defects. Resections from corrective heart surgery provided thymus tissue. Thymic and blood repertoires seemed to favor certain V and J genes. Related research described thymic repertoires that were highly overlapping among unrelated individuals.

The receptor was derived from a boy under two years old with a congenital heart defect. V usage is TRBV5-4 and J usage is TRBJ2-7; 11 positions match TRBD2. The sequenced sample was thymocytes. The CDR3 sequence: CASSHPSGRIPYEQYF. CDR3 coding DNA: TGTGCCAGCAGCCACCCTAGCGGGAGGATACCCTACGAGCAGTACTTC.